This entry is about one T cell receptor (beta chain). Its antigen is still unknown. Per the germline V gene, CDR1 is LNHNV and CDR2 is YYDKDF (reference sequence). CDR3 length equals 16 residues. Losses at the gene ends were 1 base for V and 0 bases for J; bases not matched to a gene: 3. This sample is drawn from a study of long-term antiretroviral therapy in people with HIV. The study, taken as a whole, reports: Post-treatment diversity went higher with ART but stayed below transplant donor controls. Repertoires with HIV possessed tighter CDR3 length spans than those of controls.

Participants living with HIV all received treatment in the United States. The assay used was immunoSEQ (version v3.0), run at survey level. Assay: immunoSEQ multiplex PCR; the TCRdb copy retains only in-frame clones and omits some. The table includes 20,000 to 25,000 clones, around 69% detected once. The J gene is TRBJ2-3, the V gene TRBV15; TRBD1 matches at 8 bases. The receptor comes from a woman aged 40-49 years with HIV. The sample consisted of unsorted PBMCs, taken less than 1.8 years before starting antiretroviral therapy. The CDR3 is CATSRGTGISTDTQYF. The CDR3 nucleotides are TGTGCCACCAGCAGAGGGACAGGGATAAGCACAGATACGCAGTATTTT.